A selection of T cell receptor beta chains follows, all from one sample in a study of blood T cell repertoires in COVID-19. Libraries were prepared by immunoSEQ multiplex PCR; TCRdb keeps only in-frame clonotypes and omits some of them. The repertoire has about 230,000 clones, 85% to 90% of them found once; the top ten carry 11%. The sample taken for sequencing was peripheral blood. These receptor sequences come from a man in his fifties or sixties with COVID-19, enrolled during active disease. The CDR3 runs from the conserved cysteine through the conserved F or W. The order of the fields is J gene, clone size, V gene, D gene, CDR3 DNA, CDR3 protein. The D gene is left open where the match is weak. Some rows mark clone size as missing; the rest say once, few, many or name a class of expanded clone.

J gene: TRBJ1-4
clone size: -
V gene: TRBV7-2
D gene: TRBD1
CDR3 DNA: TGTGCCAGCAGCTTAAGGGGCCCGACAGGGGGCTCTGTTGAAAAACTGTTTTTT
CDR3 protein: CASSLRGPTGGSVEKLFF

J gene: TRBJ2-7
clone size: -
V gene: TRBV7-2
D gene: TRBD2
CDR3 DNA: TGTGCCAGCAGCTTAGTGACTAGCGGGAGAAACGAGCAGTACTTC
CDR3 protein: CASSLVTSGRNEQYF

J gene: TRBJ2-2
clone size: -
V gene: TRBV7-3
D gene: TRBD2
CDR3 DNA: TGTGCCAGCAGCTTAAATCCTAGCGGGAGGTTGAACACCGGGGAGCTGTTTTTT
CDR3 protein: CASSLNPSGRLNTGELFF

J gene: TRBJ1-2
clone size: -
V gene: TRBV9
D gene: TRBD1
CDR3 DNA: TGTGCCAGCCTAGGACAGGTCGGGGGCTACACCTTC
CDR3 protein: CASLGQVGGYTF

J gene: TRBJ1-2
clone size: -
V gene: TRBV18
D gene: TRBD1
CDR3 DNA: TGTGCCAGCTCACCCACCCGCTCTGTATCCGGGACAGACTATGGCTACACCTTC
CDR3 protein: CASSPTRSVSGTDYGYTF

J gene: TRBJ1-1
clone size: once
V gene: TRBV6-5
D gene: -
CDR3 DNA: TGTGCCAGCAGTTACTCCGGACACAGGAACACTGAAGCTTTCTTT
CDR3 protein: CASSYSGHRNTEAFF

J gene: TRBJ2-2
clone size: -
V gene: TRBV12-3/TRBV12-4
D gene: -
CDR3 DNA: TGTGCCAGCAGCTCCGGGGACACCGGGGAGCTGTTTTTT
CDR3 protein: CASSSGDTGELFF

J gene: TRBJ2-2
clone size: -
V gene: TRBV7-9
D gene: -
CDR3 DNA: TGTGCCAGCAGCTTAGGGGCGGGACTGAACACCGGGGAGCTGTTTTTT
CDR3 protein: CASSLGAGLNTGELFF

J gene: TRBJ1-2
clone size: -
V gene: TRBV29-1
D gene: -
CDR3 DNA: TGCAGCGTTGGTAGGGGTGGGGTTGGCTACACCTTC
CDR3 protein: CSVGRGGVGYTF

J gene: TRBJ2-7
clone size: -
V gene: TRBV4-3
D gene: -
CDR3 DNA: TGCGCCAGCAGCCAAGAAGCGAGCGGTTCAGACTACGAGCAGTACTTC
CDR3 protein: CASSQEASGSDYEQYF

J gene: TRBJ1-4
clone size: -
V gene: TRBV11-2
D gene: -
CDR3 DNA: TGTGCCAGCAGCGCGACGGCCGGGGGAATAAATGAAAAACTGTTTTTT
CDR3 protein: CASSATAGGINEKLFF

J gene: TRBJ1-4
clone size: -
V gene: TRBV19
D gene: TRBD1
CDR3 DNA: TGTGCCAGTAGTATTCAGGGGGCGACTAATGAAAAACTGTTTTTT
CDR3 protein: CASSIQGATNEKLFF

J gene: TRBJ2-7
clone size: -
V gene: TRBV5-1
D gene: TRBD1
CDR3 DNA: TGCGCCAGCAGCTTGGCCCTGACAGGGGGTTACGAGCAGTACTTC
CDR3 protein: CASSLALTGGYEQYF

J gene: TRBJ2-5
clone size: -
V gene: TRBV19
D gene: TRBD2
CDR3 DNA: TGTGCCAGCCGGGACTACCGTCAAGAGACCCAGTACTTC
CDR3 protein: CASRDYRQETQYF

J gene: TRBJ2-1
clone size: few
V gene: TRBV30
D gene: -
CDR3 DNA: TGTGCCTGGAGTAGGAGCAACTCCTACAATGAGCAGTTCTTC
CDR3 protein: CAWSRSNSYNEQFF

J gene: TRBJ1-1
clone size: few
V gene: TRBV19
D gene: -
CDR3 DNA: TGTGCCAGTAGTATTGTAGGGGTTGCCACTGAAGCTTTCTTT
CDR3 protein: CASSIVGVATEAFF

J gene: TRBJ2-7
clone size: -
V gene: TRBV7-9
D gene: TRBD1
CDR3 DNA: TGTGCCAGCAGCTTAGCCGGGACAGCCCACGAGCAGTACTTC
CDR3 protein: CASSLAGTAHEQYF

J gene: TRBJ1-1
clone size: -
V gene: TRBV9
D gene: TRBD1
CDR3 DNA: TGTGCCAGCAGCCCACGGACAGGGGGCTTGAACACTGAAGCTTTCTTT
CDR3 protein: CASSPRTGGLNTEAFF

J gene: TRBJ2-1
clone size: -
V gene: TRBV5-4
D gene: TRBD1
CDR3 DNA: TGTGCCAGCAGCCGCGGTGGGACAGGGGGCAGAAATGAGCAGTTCTTC
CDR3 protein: CASSRGGTGGRNEQFF

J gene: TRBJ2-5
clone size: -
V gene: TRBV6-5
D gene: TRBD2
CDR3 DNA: TGTGCCAGCAGCCAGCGGGGGGGCGGGGAGACCCAGTACTTC
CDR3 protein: CASSQRGGGETQYF

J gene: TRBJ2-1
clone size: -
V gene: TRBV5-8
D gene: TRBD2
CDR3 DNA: TGTGCCAGCAGCTTGGCCGGGACTAGCTACAATGAGCAGTTCTTC
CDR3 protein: CASSLAGTSYNEQFF

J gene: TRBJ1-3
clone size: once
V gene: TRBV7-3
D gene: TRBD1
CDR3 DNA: TGTGCCAGCAGCCCGAGGACAGGGACTGGAAACACCATATATTTT
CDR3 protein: CASSPRTGTGNTIYF

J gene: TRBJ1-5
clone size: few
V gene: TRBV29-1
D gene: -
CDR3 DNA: TGCAGCGTTCAGACAGGAGGCGATCAGCCCCAGCATTTT
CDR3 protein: CSVQTGGDQPQHF

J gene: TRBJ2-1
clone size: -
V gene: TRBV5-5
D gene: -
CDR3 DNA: TGTGCCAGCAGCCTCCGGGGGTTGCCCGCCGAGCAGTTCTTC
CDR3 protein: CASSLRGLPAEQFF

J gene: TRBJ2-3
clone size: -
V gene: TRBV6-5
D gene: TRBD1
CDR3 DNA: TGTGCCAGCAGCGTTACAGGGGCCCTCACAGATACGCAGTATTTT
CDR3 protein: CASSVTGALTDTQYF

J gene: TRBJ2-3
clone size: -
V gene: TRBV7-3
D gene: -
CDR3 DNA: TGTGCCAGCAGCCAGGGACTTTCCACAGATACGCAGTATTTT
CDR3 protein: CASSQGLSTDTQYF

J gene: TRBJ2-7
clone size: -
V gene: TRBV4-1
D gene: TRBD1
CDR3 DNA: TGCGCCAGCAGCCAAGAAGGACAGGGTAACGAGCAGTACTTC
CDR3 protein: CASSQEGQGNEQYF

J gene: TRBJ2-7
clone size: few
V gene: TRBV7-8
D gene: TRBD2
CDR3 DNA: TGTGCCAGCAGCGGACTAGCGGGAGGGTCCTACGAGCAGTACTTC
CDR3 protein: CASSGLAGGSYEQYF

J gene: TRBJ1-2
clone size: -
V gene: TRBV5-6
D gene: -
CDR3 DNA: TGTGCCAGCAGCTTCGAGGCCACGTCATATGGCTACACCTTC
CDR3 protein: CASSFEATSYGYTF

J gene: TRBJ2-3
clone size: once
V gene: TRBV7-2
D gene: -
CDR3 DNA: TGTGCCAGCAGCTACCCACCAGCGACCACAGATACGCAGTATTTT
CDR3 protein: CASSYPPATTDTQYF

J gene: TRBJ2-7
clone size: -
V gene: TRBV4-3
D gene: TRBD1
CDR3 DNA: TGCGCCAGCAGCCAAGAACAGGGGATCGGCGAGCAGTACTTC
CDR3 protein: CASSQEQGIGEQYF

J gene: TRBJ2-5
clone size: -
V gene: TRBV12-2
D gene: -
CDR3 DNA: TGTGCAAGTCGCTTAAGGGACACAGAGACCCAGTACTTC
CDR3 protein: CASRLRDTETQYF

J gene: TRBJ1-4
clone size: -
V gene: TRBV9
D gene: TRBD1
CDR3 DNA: TGTGCCAGCAGCGTATCCGCGACAGGGGGTTCGGAAAAACTGTTTTTT
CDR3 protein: CASSVSATGGSEKLFF

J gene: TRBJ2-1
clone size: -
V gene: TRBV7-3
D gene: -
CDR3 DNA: TGTGCCAGCAGCTTAGAGGCCGTCCAGGGTACCTCCGATGAGCAGTTCTTC
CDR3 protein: CASSLEAVQGTSDEQFF

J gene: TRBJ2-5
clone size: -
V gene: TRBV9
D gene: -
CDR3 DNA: TGTGCCAGCAGCGTATCCGTACAAGAGACCCAGTACTTC
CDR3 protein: CASSVSVQETQYF

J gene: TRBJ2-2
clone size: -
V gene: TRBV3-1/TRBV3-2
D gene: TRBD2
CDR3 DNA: TGTGCCAGCAGCCAAGTCTTTGGACTAGCGGGAATGGTCGGGGAGCTGTTTTTT
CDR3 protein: CASSQVFGLAGMVGELFF

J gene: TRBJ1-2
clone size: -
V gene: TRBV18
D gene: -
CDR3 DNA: TGTGCCAGCTCATTGCAGGGGAACTATGGCTACACCTTC
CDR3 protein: CASSLQGNYGYTF

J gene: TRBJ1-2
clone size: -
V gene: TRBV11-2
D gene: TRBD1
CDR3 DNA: TGTGCCAGCAGCCCAAACCCGGACAGGAGTAGCTATGGCTACACCTTC
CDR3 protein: CASSPNPDRSSYGYTF

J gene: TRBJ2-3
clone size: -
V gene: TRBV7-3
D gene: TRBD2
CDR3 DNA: TGTGCCAGCAGTTCCGGGACTAGCGGAGATACGCAGTATTTT
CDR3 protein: CASSSGTSGDTQYF

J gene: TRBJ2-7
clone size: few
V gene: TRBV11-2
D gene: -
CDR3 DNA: TGTGCCAGCAGCTTAGATCCTAGTTCGTTAGGCTACGAGCAGTACTTC
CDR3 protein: CASSLDPSSLGYEQYF

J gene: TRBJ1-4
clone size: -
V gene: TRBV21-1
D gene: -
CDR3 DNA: TGTGCCAGGACTACAGGGTCTAATGAAAAACTGTTTTTT
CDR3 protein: CARTTGSNEKLFF

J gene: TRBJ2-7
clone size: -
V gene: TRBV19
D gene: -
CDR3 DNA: TGTGCCAGTAGTAGCGGGTCGACCTACGAGCAGTACTTC
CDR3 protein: CASSSGSTYEQYF

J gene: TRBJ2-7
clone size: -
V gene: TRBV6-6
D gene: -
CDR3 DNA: TGTGCCAGCAGTTACGGGCTGAGGGCTGAGATCTACGAGCAGTACTTC
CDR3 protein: CASSYGLRAEIYEQYF

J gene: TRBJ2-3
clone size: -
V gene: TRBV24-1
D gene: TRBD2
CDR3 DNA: TGTGCCACTGGGACTAGCGACACAGATACGCAGTATTTT
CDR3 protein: CATGTSDTDTQYF

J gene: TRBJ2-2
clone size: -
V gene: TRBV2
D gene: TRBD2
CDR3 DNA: TGTGCCAGCATGTCAGAACTAGCGGGAGGCCTGGACACCGGGGAGCTGTTTTTT
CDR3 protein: CASMSELAGGLDTGELFF

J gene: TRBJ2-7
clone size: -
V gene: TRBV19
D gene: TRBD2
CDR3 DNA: TGTGCCAGTAGTATTCGGACTAGCGGGAGGGGTTCTGGCTACGAGCAGTACTTC
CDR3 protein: CASSIRTSGRGSGYEQYF

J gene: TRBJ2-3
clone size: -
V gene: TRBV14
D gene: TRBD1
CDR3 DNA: TGTGCCAGCAGCCCCCCTCCTTCTGTTCAGGGGGTCACAGATACGCAGTATTTT
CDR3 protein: CASSPPPSVQGVTDTQYF

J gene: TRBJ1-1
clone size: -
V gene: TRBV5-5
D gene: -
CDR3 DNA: TGTGCCAGCACCCACTCGCCCTGGACAGTGAACACTGAAGCTTTCTTT
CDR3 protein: CASTHSPWTVNTEAFF

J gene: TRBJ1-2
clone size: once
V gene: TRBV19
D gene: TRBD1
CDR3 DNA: TGTGCCAGTAGTATAGGAGGCAGGGGGCGAGACTATGGCTACACCTTC
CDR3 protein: CASSIGGRGRDYGYTF

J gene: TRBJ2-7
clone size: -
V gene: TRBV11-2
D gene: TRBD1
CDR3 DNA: TGTGCCAGCAGCTCGACAGGGTACGAGCAGTACTTC
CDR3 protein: CASSSTGYEQYF

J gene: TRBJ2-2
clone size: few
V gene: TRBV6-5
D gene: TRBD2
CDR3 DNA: TGTGCCAGCAGTTACGCTAGCGGGGGGGTGACCGGGGAGCTGTTTTTT
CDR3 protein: CASSYASGGVTGELFF

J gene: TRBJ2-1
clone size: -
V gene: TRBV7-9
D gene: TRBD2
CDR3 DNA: TGTGCCAGCAGCCCCCGACGGGGGGTCGGTGAGCAGTTCTTC
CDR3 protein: CASSPRRGVGEQFF

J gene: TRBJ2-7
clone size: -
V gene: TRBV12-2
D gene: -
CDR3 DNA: TGTGCAAGTCGCTTCGGAGGACCGGGACAAAGACAATACACTACTTCCTACGAGCAGTACTTC
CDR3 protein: CASRFGGPGQRQYTTSYEQYF

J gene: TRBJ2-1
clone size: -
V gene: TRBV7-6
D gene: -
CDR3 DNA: TGTGCCAGCAGCTTAAGGCGGACAGCCCCACCAACACGCAATGAGCAGTTCTTC
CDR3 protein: CASSLRRTAPPTRNEQFF

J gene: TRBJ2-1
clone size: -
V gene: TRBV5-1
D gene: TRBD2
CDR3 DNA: TGCGCCAGCAGCTTTGTTTCGGGGGGCAATGAGCAGTTCTTC
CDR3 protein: CASSFVSGGNEQFF

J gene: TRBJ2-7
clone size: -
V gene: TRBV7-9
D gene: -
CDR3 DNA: TGTGCCAGCAGCTCTTACAAGCTTTGGGCGGGACCTTACGAGCAGTACTTC
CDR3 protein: CASSSYKLWAGPYEQYF

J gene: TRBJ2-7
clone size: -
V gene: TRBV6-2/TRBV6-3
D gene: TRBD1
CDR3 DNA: TGTGCCAGCAGCTCCCGGGACAGGCGTCTCAACGAGCAGTACTTC
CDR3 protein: CASSSRDRRLNEQYF

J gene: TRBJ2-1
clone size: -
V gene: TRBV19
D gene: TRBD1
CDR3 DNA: TGTGCCAGTACTTCAACAGGGGTCCCCTACAATGAGCAGTTCTTC
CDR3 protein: CASTSTGVPYNEQFF

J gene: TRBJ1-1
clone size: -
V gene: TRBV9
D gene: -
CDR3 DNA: TGTGCCAGCAGCGCCGAGGGCGGTGGGAACACTGAAGCTTTCTTT
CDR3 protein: CASSAEGGGNTEAFF